This TCR beta chain derives from a study of patients and donors after allogeneic stem cell transplantation. This clonotype was counted ten times or more. TCRdb reprocessed the RT-PCR reads with MiXCR, giving one entry per CDR3 protein. The sample has some 230,000 distinct CDR3 sequences, approximately 14% seen once. Per germline, CDR1 MGHDK and CDR2 SYGVNS. Deletions cut 3 bases from V and 11 bases from J, with 13 bases between. The CDR3 length is 12 residues. This chain uses TRBV25-1 with TRBJ1-1, with no clear D. Input material: blood, either unsorted or a sorted T cell fraction (not recorded which). This TCR derives from a human donor who was either an allogeneic HSCT recipient or a stem cell or donor lymphocyte infusion donor (not recorded which). It is not recorded whose cells these are; they may come from a transplant donor. The CDR3 region has the DNA TGTGCCAGCAGTGATATGACCCGCGCGGCTTTCTTT. Protein product: CASSDMTRAAFF.